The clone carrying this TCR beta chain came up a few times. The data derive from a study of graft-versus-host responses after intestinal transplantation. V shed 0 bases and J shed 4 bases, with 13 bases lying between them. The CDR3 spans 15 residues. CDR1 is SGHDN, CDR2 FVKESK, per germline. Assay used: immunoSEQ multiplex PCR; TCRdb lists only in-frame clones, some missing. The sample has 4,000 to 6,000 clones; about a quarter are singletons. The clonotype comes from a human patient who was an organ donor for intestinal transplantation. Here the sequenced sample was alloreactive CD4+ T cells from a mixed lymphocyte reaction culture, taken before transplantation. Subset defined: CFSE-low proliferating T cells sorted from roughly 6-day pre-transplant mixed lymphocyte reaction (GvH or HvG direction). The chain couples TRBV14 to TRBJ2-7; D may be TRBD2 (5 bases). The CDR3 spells CASSQERVVTYEQYF. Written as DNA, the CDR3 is TGTGCCAGCAGCCAAGAGAGGGTCGTAACTTACGAGCAGTACTTC.